This T cell receptor (beta chain) appears in the sequencing data of a study of early T cells in non-severe SARS-CoV-2 infection. In the study overall: Unsorted whole blood bulk RNA was sequenced, with unpaired chains.

Individual cDNA molecules received unique molecular identifiers. MiXCR, run by TCRdb on the 5' RACE reads, gives a single entry per CDR3 protein. There are about 61,000 distinct CDR3 sequences in the sample; more than 10% occur only once, and approximately 1.1% lies in the top ten. Study observations and caveats: Anti-spike CD8 responses were favored by VDJdb matching, which missed private and CD4 specificities.

V was shortened by 0 bases and J by 1 base, with 10 bases between the two germline ends. Germline V gives CDR1 MNHNY, CDR2 SVGAGI (reference sequence). CDR3 size: 15 residues. This clonotype has ten or more counts. Its antigen is currently unknown. The J gene is TRBJ2-7, the V gene TRBV6-6; D uncertain. The sequence came from an adult who was a healthcare worker with PCR-confirmed SARS-CoV-2 infection or an uninfected control (not recorded which). The donor label of this sample is uncertain. Sequenced material: whole blood, taken at baseline. The DNA of the CDR3 is TGTGCCAGCAGTTACTCAGGAGAACAGTCCTACGAGCAGTACGTC. Translating it yields CASSYSGEQSYEQYV.